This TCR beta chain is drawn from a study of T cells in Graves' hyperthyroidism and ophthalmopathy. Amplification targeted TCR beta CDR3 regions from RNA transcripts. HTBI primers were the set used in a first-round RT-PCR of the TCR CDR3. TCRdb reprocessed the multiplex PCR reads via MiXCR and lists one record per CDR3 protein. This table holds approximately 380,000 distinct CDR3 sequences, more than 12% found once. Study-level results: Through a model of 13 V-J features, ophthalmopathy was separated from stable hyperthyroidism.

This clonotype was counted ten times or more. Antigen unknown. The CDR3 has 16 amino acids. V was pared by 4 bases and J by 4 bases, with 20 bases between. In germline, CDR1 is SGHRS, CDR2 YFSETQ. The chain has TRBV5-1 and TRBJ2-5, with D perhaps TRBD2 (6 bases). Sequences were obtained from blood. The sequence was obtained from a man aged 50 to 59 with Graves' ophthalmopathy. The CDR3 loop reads CASSKTVNGRGETQYF. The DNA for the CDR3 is TGCGCCAGCAGCAAAACGGTGAACGGGAGAGGAGAGACCCAGTACTTC.